A selection of T cell receptor beta chains follows, all from one sample in a study of T cells in Graves' hyperthyroidism and ophthalmopathy. TCRdb called the multiplex PCR reads again in MiXCR, with one record for every CDR3 protein. Among approximately 590,000 distinct CDR3 sequences, approximately 14% were seen once, and the ten largest hold around 7.3%. The material sequenced was blood. These receptor sequences come from a woman in her 30s with Graves' hyperthyroidism. CDR3s include the opening cysteine and the closing phenylalanine or tryptophan. D genes are given only for firm matches. Clone size is not always given. Where it is, it says once, few, many or a class for expanded clones.

J gene,V gene,D gene,clone size,CDR3 protein,CDR3 DNA
TRBJ1-6,TRBV10-3,TRBD1,-,CAISEKDRVASPLHF,TGTGCCATCAGTGAGAAGGACAGGGTCGCTTCACCCCTCCACTTT
TRBJ2-1,TRBV7-9,TRBD2,-,CASSFGAGDCFF,TGTGCCAGCAGCTTCGGAGCGGGAGACTGTTTCTTC
TRBJ2-7,TRBV20-1,-,few,CSASDEQYF,TGCAGTGCGTCTGACGAGCAGTACTTC
TRBJ2-5,TRBV30,TRBD1,-,CAWSAGTGELAQYF,TGTGCCTGGAGTGCTGGGACAGGGGAGTTGGCCCAGTACTTC
TRBJ1-1,TRBV10-3,TRBD1,-,CAISDRGKNTEAFF,TGTGCCATCAGTGACAGGGGGAAGAACACTGAAGCTTTCTTT
TRBJ1-4,TRBV9,-,few,CASSVGDFNEKLFF,TGTGCCAGCAGCGTTGGGGACTTTAATGAAAAACTGTTTTTT
TRBJ2-6,TRBV28,TRBD1,many,CASSSSGTGGFSGANVLTF,TGTGCCAGCAGTTCATCCGGGACAGGGGGCTTTTCTGGGGCCAACGTCCTGACTTTC
TRBJ2-7,TRBV11-2,TRBD2,many,CASSLFLAGVAEQYF,TGTGCCAGCAGCTTATTTCTAGCGGGAGTAGCCGAGCAGTACTTC
TRBJ1-3,TRBV12-5,-,-,CASGLTPLGSGNTIYF,TGTGCTAGTGGTTTGACCCCACTCGGGTCTGGAAACACCATATATTTT
TRBJ2-2,TRBV5-5,-,many,CASSLSPGPNTGELFF,TGTGCCAGCAGCTTGAGTCCAGGTCCGAACACCGGGGAGCTGTTTTTT
TRBJ1-5,TRBV3-1,-,many,CASSQEPGWDSNQPQHF,TGTGCCAGCAGCCAGGAGCCGGGGTGGGATAGCAATCAGCCCCAGCATTTT
TRBJ2-5,TRBV6-5,-,-,CASSYLEETQYF,TGTGCCAGCAGTTACTTAGAAGAGACCCAGTACTTC
TRBJ1-1,TRBV29-1,-,-,CSVEGLGGGTEAFF,TGCAGCGTTGAAGGTCTCGGGGGGGGCACTGAAGCTTTCTTT